These T cell receptor beta chains were read from a single sample in a study of T cell responses to AZD1222 COVID-19 vaccine. Assay used: immunoSEQ multiplex PCR; TCRdb lists only in-frame clones, some missing. This sample carries 95,000 to 130,000 clones, around 85% of them seen once, and the ten largest clones take 3.9%. The sample consisted of peripheral blood, taken on day 0 of MenACWY control vaccination. All receptors come from an adult in good health. CDR3s include the opening cysteine and the closing phenylalanine or tryptophan. The D gene is left open where the match is weak. Rows give clone size only sometimes, using once, few, many, or a class for an expanded clone.

>-|TRBV30|TRBJ2-3|-
TGTGCCTGGACCCGGGTACAGGGAGATACGCAGTATTTT
CAWTRVQGDTQYF
>-|TRBV4-2|TRBJ1-4|-
TGTGCCAGCAGCCAAGATAGACAGGCGGAACTGTTTTTT
CASSQDRQAELFF
>once|TRBV18|TRBJ1-2|-
TGTGCCAGCTCATCGGCGGACTATGGCTACACCTTC
CASSSADYGYTF
>-|TRBV3-1/TRBV3-2|TRBJ1-4|-
TGTGCCAGCAGCCAAGAGACAAGGTGGGCCGCAACTAATGAAAAACTGTTTTTT
CASSQETRWAATNEKLFF
>-|TRBV6-5|TRBJ2-7|TRBD1
TGTGCCAGCAGTTACTCGGACAGGAGCGAGCAGTACTTC
CASSYSDRSEQYF
>-|TRBV7-2|TRBJ1-6|-
TGTGCCAGCAGCTTATCAGGAGGCTCCTATAATTCACCCCTCCACTTT
CASSLSGGSYNSPLHF
>-|TRBV5-1|TRBJ1-2|-
TGCGCCAGCAGCTTGGTCCCAGGGGATGGCTACACCTTC
CASSLVPGDGYTF
>-|TRBV18|TRBJ1-6|-
TGTGCCAGCTCACCCGGGGTTCATTCACCCCTCCACTTT
CASSPGVHSPLHF
>-|TRBV7-2|TRBJ1-1|-
TGTGCCAGCAGCTCAAACTCCCAAACCCTGAACACTGAAGCTTTCTTT
CASSSNSQTLNTEAFF
>-|TRBV5-1|TRBJ1-1|-
TGCGCCAGCAGCTACATCTCATCCGCACGGTCGAACACTGAAGCTTTCTTT
CASSYISSARSNTEAFF
>-|TRBV24-1|TRBJ2-7|TRBD1
TGTGCCACCACGGACAGGGCCCAAAGGAAGCAGTACTTC
CATTDRAQRKQYF
>-|TRBV29-1|TRBJ1-2|-
TGCAGCGTGGGGATGGGAGGAGCTACTAACTATGGCTACACCTTC
CSVGMGGATNYGYTF
>-|TRBV9|TRBJ1-3|-
TGTGCCAGCAGCGTAGCCCCCGGAAGCTCTGGAAACACCATATATTTT
CASSVAPGSSGNTIYF
>-|TRBV2|TRBJ2-5|TRBD2
TGTGCCAGCATACGGGGAGGGGAGACCCAGTACTTC
CASIRGGETQYF
>-|TRBV27|TRBJ1-5|-
TGTGCCAGCAGGCCCTCCAGAATCGGATCAGAGCCCCAGCATTTT
CASRPSRIGSEPQHF
>-|TRBV7-8|TRBJ1-2|-
TGTGCCAGCAGCTACCTGAGTATGGGCAGAGATGGGGATGGCTACACCTTC
CASSYLSMGRDGDGYTF
>-|TRBV7-7|TRBJ2-2|TRBD1
TGTGCTAGCAGCTCTCAGGGGGCGGGGACCGGGGAGCTGTTTTTT
CASSSQGAGTGELFF
>-|TRBV5-8|TRBJ1-2|TRBD1
TGTGCCAGCCCCTCGGGGACAGGGTTCAACTATGGCTACACCTTC
CASPSGTGFNYGYTF
>-|TRBV24-1|TRBJ2-2|-
TGTGCCACCACCCAGGGGGGGGAGCTGTTTTTT
CATTQGGELFF
>-|TRBV7-3|TRBJ1-5|-
TGTGCCAGCAGCGCAACAGGAGATCAGCCCCAGCATTTT
CASSATGDQPQHF
>-|TRBV7-3|TRBJ2-3|-
TGTGCCAGCAGCTCCCTCGGGAGCACAGATACGCAGTATTTT
CASSSLGSTDTQYF
>once|TRBV30|TRBJ1-5|-
TGTGCCTGGAGTATGGGCGGCAATCAGCCCCAGCATTTT
CAWSMGGNQPQHF
>-|TRBV2|TRBJ1-5|-
TGTGCCAGCAGGGTATTGGACCTCGAAGGACAGCCCCAGCATTTT
CASRVLDLEGQPQHF
>few|TRBV28|TRBJ1-5|-
TGTGCCAGCAGTGAGAACCGGGACCACTATCAGCCCCAGCATTTT
CASSENRDHYQPQHF
>-|TRBV6-2/TRBV6-3|TRBJ1-2|TRBD1
TGTGCCAGCAGTTCGACAGGGGCCGGGAACTATGGCTACACCTTC
CASSSTGAGNYGYTF
>-|TRBV4-1|TRBJ2-3|-
TGCGCCAGCAGCCAGGAGGGACTCCAGACGTTCACAGATACGCAGTATTTT
CASSQEGLQTFTDTQYF
>-|TRBV10-2|TRBJ2-3|-
TGCGCCAGCAGTGATGGGGGGGCGGGCACAGATACGCAGTATTTT
CASSDGGAGTDTQYF
>-|TRBV5-1|TRBJ1-4|-
TGCGCCAGCAGCCGAGCGGGGGAAACAACTAATGAAAAACTGTTTTTT
CASSRAGETTNEKLFF
>-|TRBV7-9|TRBJ1-4|TRBD1
TGTGCCAGCAATATTGGACAGGGATCAACTAATGAAAAACTGTTTTTT
CASNIGQGSTNEKLFF
>-|TRBV14|TRBJ2-3|-
TGTGCCAGCAAGAGATCACAGTACACAGATACGCAGTATTTT
CASKRSQYTDTQYF
>few|TRBV6-2/TRBV6-3|TRBJ2-3|TRBD1
TGTGCCAGCAGTTACGCGTACGGGACAGGAGATACGCAGTATTTT
CASSYAYGTGDTQYF
>-|TRBV7-3|TRBJ2-3|TRBD2
TGTGCCAGCAGTCAAAGGGAGGCGGGGGAGGTAGATACGCAGTATTTT
CASSQREAGEVDTQYF
>-|TRBV27|TRBJ2-7|TRBD2
TGTGCCAGCAGTTCCCCCCTAGCGGGGGGCTACGAGCAGTACTTC
CASSSPLAGGYEQYF
>-|TRBV14|TRBJ1-1|TRBD1
TGTGCCAGCAGCAAGACCGGGACAGGGGGCTTATTAGCTTTCTTT
CASSKTGTGGLLAFF
>-|TRBV6-5|TRBJ1-6|-
TGTGCCAGCAGTTACGAAGGGGAGAGGACCCTCCACTTT
CASSYEGERTLHF
>-|TRBV5-1|TRBJ2-5|-
TGCGCCAGCAGCTTGCAGGGTCCCCCGAAGACCCAGTACTTC
CASSLQGPPKTQYF
>-|TRBV30|TRBJ2-7|TRBD1
TGTGCCTGGAGTGTTATAAAAACAGGGGGCGGGTACGAGCAGTACTTC
CAWSVIKTGGGYEQYF
>once|TRBV11-2|TRBJ1-2|-
TGTGCCAGCAGCCTGGGGGTGGGGATCGGCTATGGCTACACCTTC
CASSLGVGIGYGYTF
>-|TRBV28|TRBJ2-5|-
TGTGCCAGCAGTTTTGAATCGGGACGAGGGGACTTC
CASSFESGRGDF
>-|TRBV28|TRBJ1-2|-
TGTGCCAGCAGTTTATATAGTTACGAGACGGGGTACTATGGCTACACCTTC
CASSLYSYETGYYGYTF
>-|TRBV5-1|TRBJ1-2|TRBD1
TGCGCCAGCAGCCCTCATCAGGGGGCCTATGGCTACACCTTC
CASSPHQGAYGYTF
>-|TRBV9|TRBJ1-5|-
TGTGCCAGCAGCGTTCATAGCAATCAGCCCCAGCATTTT
CASSVHSNQPQHF
>-|TRBV23-1|TRBJ1-4|-
TGCGCCAGCAGCCCACGAAACCACCGGGACCCCTTTCGACATTCTAATGAAAAACTGTTTTTT
CASSPRNHRDPFRHSNEKLFF
>-|TRBV14|TRBJ1-5|TRBD1
TGTGCCAGCAGCCATGGAGGGGGCGGTAATCAGCCCCAGCATTTT
CASSHGGGGNQPQHF
>-|TRBV5-4|TRBJ2-2|-
TGTGCCAGCAGCCTTGACAGGAACACCGGGGAGCTGTTTTTT
CASSLDRNTGELFF
>-|TRBV24-1|TRBJ1-5|TRBD1
TGTGCCACCAGTGATTCCGACAGGGTCCCTGAACAGCCCCAGCATTTT
CATSDSDRVPEQPQHF
>-|TRBV2|TRBJ2-5|-
TGTGCCAGCAGAGGGGATGGAGAGACCCAGTACTTC
CASRGDGETQYF
>-|TRBV28|TRBJ1-3|-
TGTGCCAGCAGTTTGGGTGGATCTTCTGGAAACACCATATATTTT
CASSLGGSSGNTIYF
>-|TRBV7-2|TRBJ2-2|TRBD2
TGTGCCAGCAGCCCTAGCGGGGGTCCAGGGGAGCTGTTTTTT
CASSPSGGPGELFF
>-|TRBV12-2|TRBJ1-4|-
TGTGCAAGTCGCTTTGACCTCAAGGGTGAAAAACTGTTTTTT
CASRFDLKGEKLFF
>few|TRBV10-3|TRBJ1-5|-
TGTGCCATCAGTGGCGGGGCTGGGCAGCCCCAGCATTTT
CAISGGAGQPQHF
>-|TRBV4-3|TRBJ1-4|-
TGCGCCAGCAGCCAAACAGGAAATTGGAATGAAAAACTGTTTTTT
CASSQTGNWNEKLFF
>-|TRBV5-5|TRBJ1-5|TRBD1
TGTGCCAGCAGCTTGGGCGACAGGGTACAGCCCCAGCATTTT
CASSLGDRVQPQHF
>-|TRBV12-3/TRBV12-4|TRBJ2-7|TRBD2
TGTGCCAGCAGTCACGGACTAGCCCGCGAGCAGTACTTC
CASSHGLAREQYF